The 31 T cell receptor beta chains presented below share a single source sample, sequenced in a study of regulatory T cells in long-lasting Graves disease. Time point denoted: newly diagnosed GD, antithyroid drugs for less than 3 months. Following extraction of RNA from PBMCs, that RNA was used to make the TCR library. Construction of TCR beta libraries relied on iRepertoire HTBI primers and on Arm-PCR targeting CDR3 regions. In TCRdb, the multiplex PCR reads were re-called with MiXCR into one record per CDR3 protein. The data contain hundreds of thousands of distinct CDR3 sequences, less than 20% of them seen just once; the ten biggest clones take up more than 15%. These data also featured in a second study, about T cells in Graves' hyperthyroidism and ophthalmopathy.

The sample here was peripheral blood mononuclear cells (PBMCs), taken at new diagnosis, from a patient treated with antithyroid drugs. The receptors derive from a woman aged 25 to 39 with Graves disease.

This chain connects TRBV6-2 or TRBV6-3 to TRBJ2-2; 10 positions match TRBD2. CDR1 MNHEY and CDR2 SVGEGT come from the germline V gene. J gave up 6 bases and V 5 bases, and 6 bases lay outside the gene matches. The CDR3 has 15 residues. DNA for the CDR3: TGTGCCAGCAGTCCTCTAGCGGGAGTATCCGGGGAGCTGTTTTTT. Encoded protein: CASSPLAGVSGELFF.

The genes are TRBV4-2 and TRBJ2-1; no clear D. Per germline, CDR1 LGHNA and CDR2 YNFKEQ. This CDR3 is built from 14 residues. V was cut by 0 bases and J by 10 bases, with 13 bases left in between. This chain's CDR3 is CASSQDRVRREQFF. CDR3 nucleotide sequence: TGTGCCAGCAGCCAAGATCGGGTTAGACGCGAGCAGTTCTTC.

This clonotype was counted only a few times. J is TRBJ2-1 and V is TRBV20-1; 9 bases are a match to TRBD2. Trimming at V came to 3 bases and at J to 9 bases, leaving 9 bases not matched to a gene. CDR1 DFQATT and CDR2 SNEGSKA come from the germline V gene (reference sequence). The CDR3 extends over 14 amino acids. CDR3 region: CSASKAGGLGEQFF. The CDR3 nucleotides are TGCAGTGCTAGCAAAGCGGGAGGTCTCGGTGAGCAGTTCTTC.

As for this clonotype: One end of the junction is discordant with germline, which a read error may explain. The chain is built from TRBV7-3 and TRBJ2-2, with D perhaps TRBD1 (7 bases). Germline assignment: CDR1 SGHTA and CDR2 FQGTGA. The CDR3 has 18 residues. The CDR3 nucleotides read TGTGCTAGCAGTTCAGACCGAGGACAGGCGGGGAACACCGGGGCGCTGTTTTTT. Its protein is CASSSDRGQAGNTGALFF.

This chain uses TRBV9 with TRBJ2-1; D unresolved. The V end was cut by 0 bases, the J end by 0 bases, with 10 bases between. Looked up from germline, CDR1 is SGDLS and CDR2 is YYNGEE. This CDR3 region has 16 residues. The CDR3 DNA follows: TGTGCCAGCAGCGTAGCCGGCACAAGCTCCTACAATGAGCAGTTCTTC. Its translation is CASSVAGTSSYNEQFF.

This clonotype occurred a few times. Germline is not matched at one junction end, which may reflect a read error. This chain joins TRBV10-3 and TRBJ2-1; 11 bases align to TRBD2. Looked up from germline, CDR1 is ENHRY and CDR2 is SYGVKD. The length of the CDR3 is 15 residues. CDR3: CALSEGLAVYNEQFF. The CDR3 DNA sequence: TGTGCCCTCAGTGAGGGACTAGCGGTTTACAATGAGCAGTTCTTC.

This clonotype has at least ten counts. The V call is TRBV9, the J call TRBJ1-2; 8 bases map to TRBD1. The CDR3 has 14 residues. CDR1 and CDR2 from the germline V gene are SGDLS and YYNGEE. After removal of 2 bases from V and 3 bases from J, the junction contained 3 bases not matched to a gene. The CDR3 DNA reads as TGTGCCAGCAGCGTTGCAGGGGGCGACTATGGCTACACCTTC. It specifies CASSVAGGDYGYTF.

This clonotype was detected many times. The CDR3 nucleotides are TGCAGTGCCTTGGGACCTAACGGGGGGCATGAGCAGTTCTTC. Translated: CSALGPNGGHEQFF. The chain joins TRBV20-1 to TRBJ2-1, with a tentative D call TRBD2 (7 bases). Germline CDR1 DFQATT, CDR2 SNEGSKA (reference sequence). The CDR3 is 14 amino acids. The V end lost 6 bases, the J end lost 8 bases, and 20 bases lay between the germline ends.

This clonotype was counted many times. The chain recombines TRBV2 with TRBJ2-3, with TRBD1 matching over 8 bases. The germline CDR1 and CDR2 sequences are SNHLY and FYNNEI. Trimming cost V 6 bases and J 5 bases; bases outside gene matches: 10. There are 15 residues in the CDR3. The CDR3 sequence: CASRAGGLGEDTQYF. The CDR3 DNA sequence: TGTGCCAGCAGGGCAGGGGGCCTCGGGGAAGATACGCAGTATTTT.

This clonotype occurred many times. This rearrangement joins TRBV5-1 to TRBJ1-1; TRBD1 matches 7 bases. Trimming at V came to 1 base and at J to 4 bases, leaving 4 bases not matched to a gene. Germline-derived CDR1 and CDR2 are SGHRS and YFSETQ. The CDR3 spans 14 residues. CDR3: CASSLTGVITEAFF. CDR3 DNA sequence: TGCGCCAGCAGCTTGACAGGGGTTATCACTGAAGCTTTCTTT.

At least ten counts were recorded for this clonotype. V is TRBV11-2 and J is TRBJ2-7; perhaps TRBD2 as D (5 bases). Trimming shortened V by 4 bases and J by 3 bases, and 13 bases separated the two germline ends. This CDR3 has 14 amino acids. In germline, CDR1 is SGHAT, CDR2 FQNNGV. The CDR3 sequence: CASSSPVANYEQYF. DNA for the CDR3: TGTGCCAGCAGCTCCCCAGTAGCGAACTACGAGCAGTACTTC.

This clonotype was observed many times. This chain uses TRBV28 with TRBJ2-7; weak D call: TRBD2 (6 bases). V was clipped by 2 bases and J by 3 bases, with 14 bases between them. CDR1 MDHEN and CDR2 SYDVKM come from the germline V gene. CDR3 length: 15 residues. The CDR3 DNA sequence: TGTGCCAGCAGTTTAATCAGGACTACGAACTACGAGCAGTACTTC. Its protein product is CASSLIRTTNYEQYF.

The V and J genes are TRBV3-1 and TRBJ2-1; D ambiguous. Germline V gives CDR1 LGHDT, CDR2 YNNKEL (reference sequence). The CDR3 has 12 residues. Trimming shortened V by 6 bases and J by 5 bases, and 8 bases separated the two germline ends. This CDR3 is CASRRQDNEQFF. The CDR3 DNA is TGTGCCAGCAGAAGACAAGACAATGAGCAGTTCTTC.

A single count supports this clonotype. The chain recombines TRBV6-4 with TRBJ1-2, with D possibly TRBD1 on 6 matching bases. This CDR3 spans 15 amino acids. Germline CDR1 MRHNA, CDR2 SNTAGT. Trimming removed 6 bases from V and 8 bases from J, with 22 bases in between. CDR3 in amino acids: CASRASDRPSQGYTF. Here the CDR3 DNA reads TGTGCCAGCAGGGCCTCCGACAGGCCTAGCCAGGGCTACACCTTC.

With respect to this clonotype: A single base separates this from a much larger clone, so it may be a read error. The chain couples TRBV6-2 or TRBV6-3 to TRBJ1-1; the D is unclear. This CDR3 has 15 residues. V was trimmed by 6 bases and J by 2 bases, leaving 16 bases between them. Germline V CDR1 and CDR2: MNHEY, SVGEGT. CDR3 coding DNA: TGTGCCAGCAGCCCCCCAAGTCCACGAAACACTGAAGCTTTCTTT. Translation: CASSPPSPRNTEAFF.

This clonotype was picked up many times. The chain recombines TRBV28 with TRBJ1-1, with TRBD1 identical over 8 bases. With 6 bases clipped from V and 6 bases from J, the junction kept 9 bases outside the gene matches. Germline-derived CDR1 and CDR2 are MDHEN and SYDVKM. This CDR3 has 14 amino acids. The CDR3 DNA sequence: TGTGCCAGCAGGACAGGGGAACTTCGGGCTGAAGCTTTCTTT. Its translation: CASRTGELRAEAFF.

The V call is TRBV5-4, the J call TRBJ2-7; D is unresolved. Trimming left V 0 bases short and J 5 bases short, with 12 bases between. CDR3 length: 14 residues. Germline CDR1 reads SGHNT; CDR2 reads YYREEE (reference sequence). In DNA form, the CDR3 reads TGTGCCAGCAGCTTGGTGGAGACGAGAGACGAGCAGTACTTC. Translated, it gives CASSLVETRDEQYF.

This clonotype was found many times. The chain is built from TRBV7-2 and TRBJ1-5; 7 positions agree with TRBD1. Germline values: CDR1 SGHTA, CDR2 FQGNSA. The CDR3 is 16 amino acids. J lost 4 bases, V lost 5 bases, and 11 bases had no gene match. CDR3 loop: CASSRTKAQGNQPQHF. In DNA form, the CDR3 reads TGTGCCAGCAGCCGAACCAAGGCACAGGGGAATCAGCCCCAGCATTTT.

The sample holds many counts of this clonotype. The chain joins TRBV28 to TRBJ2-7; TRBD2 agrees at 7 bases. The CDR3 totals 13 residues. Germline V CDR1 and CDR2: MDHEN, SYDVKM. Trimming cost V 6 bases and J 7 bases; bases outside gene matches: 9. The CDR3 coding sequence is TGTGCCAGCAGGGTGGGGGGGTTCGGAGAGCAGTACTTC. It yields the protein CASRVGGFGEQYF.

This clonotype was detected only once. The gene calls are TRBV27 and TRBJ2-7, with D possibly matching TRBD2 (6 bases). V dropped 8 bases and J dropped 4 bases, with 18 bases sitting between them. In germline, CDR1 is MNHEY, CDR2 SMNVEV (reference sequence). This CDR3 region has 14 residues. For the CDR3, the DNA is TGTGCCAGCCGTTCAGGGCGGGAACTTTACGAGCAGTACTTC. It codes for CASRSGRELYEQYF.

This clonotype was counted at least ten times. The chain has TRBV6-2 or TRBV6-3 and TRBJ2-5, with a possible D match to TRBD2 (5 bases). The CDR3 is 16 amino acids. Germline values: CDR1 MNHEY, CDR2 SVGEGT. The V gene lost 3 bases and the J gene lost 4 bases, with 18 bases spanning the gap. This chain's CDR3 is CASSYVSGSGAETQYF. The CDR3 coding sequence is TGTGCCAGCAGTTATGTTAGTGGGAGTGGTGCAGAGACCCAGTACTTC.

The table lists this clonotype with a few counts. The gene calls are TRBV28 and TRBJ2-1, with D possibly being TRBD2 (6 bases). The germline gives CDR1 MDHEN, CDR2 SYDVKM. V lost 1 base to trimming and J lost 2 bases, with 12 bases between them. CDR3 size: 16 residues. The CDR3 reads CASSLYGSGPYNEQFF. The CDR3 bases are TGTGCCAGCAGTTTATACGGGAGTGGCCCCTACAATGAGCAGTTCTTC.

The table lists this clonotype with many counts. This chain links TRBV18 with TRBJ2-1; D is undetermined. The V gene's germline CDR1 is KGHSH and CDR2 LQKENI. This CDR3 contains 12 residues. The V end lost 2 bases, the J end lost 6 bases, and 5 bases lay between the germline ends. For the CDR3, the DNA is TGTGCCAGCTCACCAGTGGGCAATGAGCAGTTCTTC. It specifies CASSPVGNEQFF.

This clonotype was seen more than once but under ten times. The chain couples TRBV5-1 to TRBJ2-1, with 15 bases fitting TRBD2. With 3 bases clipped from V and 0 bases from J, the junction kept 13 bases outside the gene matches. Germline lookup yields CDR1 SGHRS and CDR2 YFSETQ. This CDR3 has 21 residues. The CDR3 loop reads CASSYPGLAGGLRSSYNEQFF. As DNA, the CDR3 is TGCGCCAGCAGCTACCCGGGACTAGCGGGAGGCCTACGAAGCTCCTACAATGAGCAGTTCTTC.

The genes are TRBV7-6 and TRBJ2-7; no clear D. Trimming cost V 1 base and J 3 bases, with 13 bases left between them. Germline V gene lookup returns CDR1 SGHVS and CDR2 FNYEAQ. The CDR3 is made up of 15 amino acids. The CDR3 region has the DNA TGTGCCAGCAGCTTAGTCAGGTCTCTTTTCTACGAGCAGTACTTC. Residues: CASSLVRSLFYEQYF.

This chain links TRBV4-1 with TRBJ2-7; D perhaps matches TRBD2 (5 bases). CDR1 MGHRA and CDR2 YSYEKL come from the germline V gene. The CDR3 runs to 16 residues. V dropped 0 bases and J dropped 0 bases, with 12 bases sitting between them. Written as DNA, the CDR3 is TGCGCCAGCAGCCAAGAGGGCTTCGGGATCTCCTACGAGCAGTACTTC. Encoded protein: CASSQEGFGISYEQYF.

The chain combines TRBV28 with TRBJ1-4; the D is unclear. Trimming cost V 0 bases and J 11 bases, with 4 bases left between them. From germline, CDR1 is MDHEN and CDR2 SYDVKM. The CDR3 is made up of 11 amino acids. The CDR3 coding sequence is TGTGCCAGCAGTTTATGGGGTAAACTGTTTTTT. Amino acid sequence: CASSLWGKLFF.

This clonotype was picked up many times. CDR3 DNA: TGTGCCACCAGCAGCGGGAGCTCCTACGAGCAGTACTTC. Its protein product is CATSSGSSYEQYF. V is TRBV24-1 and J is TRBJ2-7; 8 bases agree with TRBD2. The CDR3 spans 13 residues. The V segment lost 7 bases and the J segment 0 bases; nucleotides outside the gene matches: 1. Germline-derived CDR1 and CDR2 are KGHDR and SFDVKD.

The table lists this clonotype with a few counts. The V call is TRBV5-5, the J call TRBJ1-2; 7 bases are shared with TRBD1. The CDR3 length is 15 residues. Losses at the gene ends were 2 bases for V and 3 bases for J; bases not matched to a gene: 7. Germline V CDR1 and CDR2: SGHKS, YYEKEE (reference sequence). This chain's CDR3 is CASSLTGTAYYGYTF. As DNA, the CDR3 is TGTGCCAGCAGCTTAACCGGGACAGCCTACTATGGCTACACCTTC. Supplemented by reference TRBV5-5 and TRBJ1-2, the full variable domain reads DAGVTQSPTHLIKTRGQQVTLRCSPISGHKSVSWYQQVLGQGPQFIFQYYEKEERGRGNFPDRFSARQFPNYSSELNVNALLLGDSALYLCASSLTGTAYYGYTFGSGTRLTVV.

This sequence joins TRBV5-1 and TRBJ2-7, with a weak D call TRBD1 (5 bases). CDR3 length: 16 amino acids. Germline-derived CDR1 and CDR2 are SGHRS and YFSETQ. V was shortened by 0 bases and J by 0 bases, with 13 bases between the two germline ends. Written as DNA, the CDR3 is TGCGCCAGCAGCTTGGGTCCAGGGCCCGTCTCCTACGAGCAGTACTTC. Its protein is CASSLGPGPVSYEQYF.

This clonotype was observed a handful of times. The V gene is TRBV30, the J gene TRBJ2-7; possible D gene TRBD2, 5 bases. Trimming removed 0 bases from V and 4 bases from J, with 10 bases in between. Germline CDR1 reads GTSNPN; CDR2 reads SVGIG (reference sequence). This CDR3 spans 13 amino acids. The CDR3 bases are TGTGCCTGGAGTGTACACGGGAATTACGAGCAGTACTTC. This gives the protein CAWSVHGNYEQYF.